This T cell receptor beta chain is drawn from a study of sequential checkpoint blockade in melanoma. The wider study: First-line arms were nivolumab then ipilimumab, or the reverse, randomized 1:1. Both treatment sequences were followed by maintenance nivolumab.

The CDR3 contains 15 residues. CDR1 and CDR2 (germline): SGHTA, FQGNSA. V lost 1 base and J lost 8; bases outside the gene matches: 9. Indicated treatment: randomized to nivolumab then ipilimumab (arm A) or the reverse (arm B). None of the patients previously received DNA-damaging chemotherapy. From thawed PBMCs, live CD3+CD8+ cells negative for CD19 and CD56 were sorted. The data were produced by immunoSEQ multiplex PCR, yet TCRdb's version contains in-frame clones alone and is incomplete. The sample lists over 6,500 clones; 60% were seen once. V usage is TRBV7-2 and J usage is TRBJ1-2; 8 bases align to TRBD1. The input for sequencing was CD8+ T cells sorted from blood (inferred from file names), taken from a patient given nivolumab and ipilimumab in sequence. This TCR was sampled from a human donor with melanoma. Here the CDR3 reads CASSLGVDRGPGYTF. In nucleotides, the CDR3 is TGTGCCAGCAGCTTAGGGGTCGACAGGGGCCCGGGCTACACCTTC.